The rows below give T cell receptor beta chains drawn from one sample of a study of naive and memory T cell subsets. TCRdb independently ran MiXCR on the UMI-ligation and nested PCR reads; one entry per CDR3 protein. Here the sample spans about 85,000 distinct CDR3 sequences, about an eighth being singletons. Input material: central memory CD4+ T cells from blood. The receptors originated from a human donor in good health. CDR3s include the opening cysteine and the closing phenylalanine or tryptophan. A D gene is named only where the DNA matches it firmly. Clone size is shown for a subset of rows, as once, few, many or a class of expanded clone.

-	TRBV9	TRBJ2-2	many	TGTGCCAGCAGCGTCCCAGGGGGGGCCGGGGAGCTGTTTTTT	CASSVPGGAGELFF
-	TRBV4-3	TRBJ2-2	-	TGCGCCAGCAGCCAAGATTTGGTGCGAGGAGGGAACACCGGGGAGCTGTTTTTT	CASSQDLVRGGNTGELFF
-	TRBV6-2/TRBV6-3	TRBJ2-7	-	TGTGCCAGCAGTCACACCGTGAAGGGGGCCTACGAGCAGTACTTC	CASSHTVKGAYEQYF
-	TRBV28	TRBJ2-7	few	TGTGCCAGCAGAGAAAGGGCGCTGGGCCACGAGCAGTACTTC	CASRERALGHEQYF
TRBD1	TRBV6-5	TRBJ1-1	-	TGTGCCAGCAGTTACAGACAGGGTACCAGAATACAAGCTTTCTTT	CASSYRQGTRIQAFF
-	TRBV10-3	TRBJ1-3	-	TGTGCCATCAGCCCGACCGGGACCCAAACACCGAACCGAAACACCATATATTTT	CAISPTGTQTPNRNTIYF
-	TRBV6-5	TRBJ2-2	few	TGTGCCAGCAGTAAATGGGCAGGCGGGAACCGGGAGCTGTTTTTT	CASSKWAGGNRELFF
-	TRBV10-2	TRBJ1-5	-	TGCGCCAGCAGTAAAGACAGGTCATGGGAGCCCCAGCATTTT	CASSKDRSWEPQHF
-	TRBV10-3	TRBJ2-7	few	TGTGCCATCAGTGGAGGTCTAGGGGTGGAGGCCGACGAGCAGTACTTC	CAISGGLGVEADEQYF
-	TRBV20-1	TRBJ1-5	few	TGCAGTGCTACACGGGGGGCCCACAGTAGCAATCAGCCCCAGCATTTT	CSATRGAHSSNQPQHF
TRBD1	TRBV20-1	TRBJ1-4	-	TGCAGTGCTAGAGACGAGGGACAGGGTTCGAAAAAACTGTTTTTT	CSARDEGQGSKKLFF
-	TRBV20-1	TRBJ2-1	many	TGCAGTGCTAGCGGGAGCCACAATGAGCAGTTCTTC	CSASGSHNEQFF
-	TRBV29-1	TRBJ2-1	medium-sized	TGCAGCGCCGCTCAGGGCATGGGGTACAATGAGCAGTTCTTC	CSAAQGMGYNEQFF
-	TRBV7-2	TRBJ1-6	-	TGTGCCAGCAGCTTAGAGCGGGAGTCACCCCTCCACTTT	CASSLERESPLHF
-	TRBV7-2	TRBJ2-5	many	TGTGCCAGCAGCGCGCAGCGGAGGGATCTTGATACCCAGTACTTC	CASSAQRRDLDTQYF
-	TRBV28	TRBJ2-1	few	TGTGCCAGCAGTGCGGGGGCCCCGGGGCAGTTCTTC	CASSAGAPGQFF
-	TRBV20-1	TRBJ1-1	once	TGCAGTGCTAGAGATTCGGGGAACACTGAAGCTTTCTTT	CSARDSGNTEAFF
TRBD2	TRBV7-9	TRBJ2-5	few	TGTGCCAGCAGCCAGACTAGCGTGGAGACCCAGTACTTC	CASSQTSVETQYF
TRBD1	TRBV6-1	TRBJ2-3	many	TGTGCCAGCAGTAGGAGGACAGGGGGGACAGATACGCAGTATTTT	CASSRRTGGTDTQYF
TRBD2	TRBV5-1	TRBJ2-1	-	TGCGCCAGCAGCCTGGGACTAGCGAATTACAATGAGCAGTTCTTC	CASSLGLANYNEQFF
-	TRBV6-2/TRBV6-3	TRBJ1-5	-	TGTGCCAGCAGTTACTCGAACAGCAATCAGCCCCAGCATTTT	CASSYSNSNQPQHF
-	TRBV29-1	TRBJ1-1	many	TGCAGCGTTGTGGGCAGGGGATCGAACACTGAAGCTTTCTTT	CSVVGRGSNTEAFF
TRBD2	TRBV11-2	TRBJ2-7	-	TGTGCCAGCAGTCAAATCCACCTGGGACTAGCGGGAGAACTTCGCTACGAGCAGTACTTC	CASSQIHLGLAGELRYEQYF
TRBD1	TRBV5-1	TRBJ2-5	few	TGCGCCAGCAGCACCGGACAGGGGATTGTTGAGACCCAGTACTTC	CASSTGQGIVETQYF
-	TRBV4-3	TRBJ2-3	-	TGCGCCAGCAGCCGCATAGCGGATTCTGATACGCAGTATTTT	CASSRIADSDTQYF
TRBD2	TRBV7-9	TRBJ2-5	few	TGTGCCAGCAGCTTAGCGGCCGGGACTAGCGGCACCCAAGAGACCCAGTACTTC	CASSLAAGTSGTQETQYF
TRBD2	TRBV5-1	TRBJ2-1	few	TGCGCCAGCAGGTTAGCGGGGGGAAACAATGAGCAGTTCTTC	CASRLAGGNNEQFF
TRBD2	TRBV3-1	TRBJ2-1	many	TGTGCCAGCAGCCGACGTCCGGGACTAGCGGGAGGGAACAATGAGCAGTTCTTC	CASSRRPGLAGGNNEQFF
-	TRBV18	TRBJ1-1	-	TGTGCCAGCTCACCCCCGACAGTGAATGAAGCTTTCTTT	CASSPPTVNEAFF
-	TRBV28	TRBJ2-7	-	TGTGCCAGCAGTTCCGGAGCCTTCAGCCTCTCCTACGAGCAGTACTTC	CASSSGAFSLSYEQYF
TRBD2	TRBV20-1	TRBJ2-7	medium-sized	TGCAGTGCGGAGGCCGGGACTAGCGTCTACGAGCAGTACTTC	CSAEAGTSVYEQYF
-	TRBV27	TRBJ2-1	many	TGTGCCAGCAGTCTCAGACTAGGGGGCTACAATGAGCAGTTCTTC	CASSLRLGGYNEQFF
-	TRBV12-3/TRBV12-4	TRBJ2-3	few	TGTGCCAGCAGCCCCCGCGCAAGGACAGATACGCAGTATTTT	CASSPRARTDTQYF
TRBD2	TRBV6-6	TRBJ2-1	once	TGTGCCAGCAGAGAGCGGGACGGCTCCTACAATGAGCAGTTCTTC	CASRERDGSYNEQFF
TRBD2	TRBV7-8	TRBJ2-1	-	TGTGCCAGCAGCTCGAGAGCGGGAGGGCCGGGTCTGCAGTTCTTC	CASSSRAGGPGLQFF
-	TRBV12-3/TRBV12-4	TRBJ1-1	-	TGTGCCAGCAGTCGAACCGTGGGAGGTGGGACTGAAGCTTTCTTT	CASSRTVGGGTEAFF
TRBD2	TRBV29-1	TRBJ2-3	many	TGCAGCGTTCGGTACGCGGGAGGCTTGGCTACGCAGTATTTT	CSVRYAGGLATQYF
TRBD2	TRBV7-9	TRBJ2-3	-	TGTGCCAGTCGCCCTAGCGGGAAGGCAGATACGCAGTATTTT	CASRPSGKADTQYF
TRBD1	TRBV5-1	TRBJ2-7	-	TGCGCCAGCAGCCGGGGACAGGAAGGGGCCTACGAGCAGTACTTC	CASSRGQEGAYEQYF
TRBD1	TRBV29-1	TRBJ1-2	-	TGCAGCGCTGAACAGGGGGTCGGCTATGGCTACACCTTC	CSAEQGVGYGYTF
TRBD2	TRBV20-1	TRBJ2-7	few	TGCAGTGCTAGAGATGTCAGGAGCGGGAGTGGGTACGAGCAGTACTTC	CSARDVRSGSGYEQYF
-	TRBV12-3/TRBV12-4	TRBJ2-1	many	TGTGCCAGCAGTTCTGGGGGCAATGAGCAGTTCTTC	CASSSGGNEQFF
-	TRBV6-5	TRBJ2-7	many	TGTGCCAGCAGTTCCGGAGCCTACGAGCAGTACTTC	CASSSGAYEQYF
TRBD1	TRBV20-1	TRBJ1-2	-	TGCAGTGCTAAGCCGGGACAGGGGACTATGGCCTATGGCTACACCTTC	CSAKPGQGTMAYGYTF
TRBD1	TRBV6-5	TRBJ2-7	many	TGTGCCAGCAGTAACAGGGGCTACGAGCAGTACTTC	CASSNRGYEQYF
-	TRBV7-2	TRBJ2-1	many	TGTGCCAGCAGCTTAGCTATAACGGATGAGCAGTTCTTC	CASSLAITDEQFF
TRBD1	TRBV5-8	TRBJ2-1	-	TGTGCCAGCAGACGAGGACAGGGAAGATCATACAATGAGCAGTTCTTC	CASRRGQGRSYNEQFF
TRBD1	TRBV2	TRBJ1-1	-	TGTGCCAGCAGTGCAGGGGGGAACACTGAAGCTTTCTTT	CASSAGGNTEAFF
-	TRBV30	TRBJ2-1	-	TGTGCCTGGAACTTAGGGGCTCTCTACAATGAGCAGTTCTTC	CAWNLGALYNEQFF
TRBD2	TRBV6-5	TRBJ2-1	-	TGTGCCAGCAGGCCTATCGGGAGGGACAATGAGCAGTTCTTC	CASRPIGRDNEQFF
TRBD2	TRBV27	TRBJ2-1	few	TGTGCCAGCAGTTTATTTGGCGCGGGAGGGCCTTTCGGTTACAATGAGCAGTTCTTC	CASSLFGAGGPFGYNEQFF
TRBD1	TRBV24-1	TRBJ2-5	few	TGTGCCACCAGAGGACAGGGAGAGACCCAGTACTTC	CATRGQGETQYF
TRBD2	TRBV12-3/TRBV12-4	TRBJ2-2	few	TGTGCCAGCAGTTTTGGTGGCGGGGGGAGAAACACCGGGGAGCTGTTTTTT	CASSFGGGGRNTGELFF
-	TRBV29-1	TRBJ2-1	few	TGCAGCGTACTGGACCCCCCGGTAGTGGACAATGAGCAGTTCTTC	CSVLDPPVVDNEQFF